What follows describes a single T cell receptor (beta chain). The investigators split CD4+ cells into a CD45RA+ naive subset and a CD45RA-negative memory subset. The protocol was immunoSEQ multiplex PCR, while the TCRdb copy is restricted to in-frame clones and leaves out a portion. The repertoire has about 2.4 million clones, around nine tenths of them found once; the top ten carry roughly 0.15%. The sample belongs to a study of shared clonotypes between healthy human individuals. Overall study context: Researchers assigned three CD4 naive, three CD4 memory, two CD8 naive and one CD8 memory plate to each donor.

There are 16 residues in the CDR3. V lost 1 base, J lost 4 bases, and 6 bases stayed unmatched. Looked up from germline, CDR1 is SGHRS and CDR2 is YFSETQ. The source of this sequence is a man in his late teens or twenties in good health. The chain employs TRBV5-1 and TRBJ2-7; 12 bases line up with TRBD2. Sequencing was done on a sample of naive CD4+ T cells sorted from blood. Subset denoted: CD45RA+ positively selected. CDR3 sequence: CASSLLTSGSGYEQYF. CDR3 in DNA: TGCGCCAGCAGCTTGCTGACTAGCGGGAGTGGGTACGAGCAGTACTTC.